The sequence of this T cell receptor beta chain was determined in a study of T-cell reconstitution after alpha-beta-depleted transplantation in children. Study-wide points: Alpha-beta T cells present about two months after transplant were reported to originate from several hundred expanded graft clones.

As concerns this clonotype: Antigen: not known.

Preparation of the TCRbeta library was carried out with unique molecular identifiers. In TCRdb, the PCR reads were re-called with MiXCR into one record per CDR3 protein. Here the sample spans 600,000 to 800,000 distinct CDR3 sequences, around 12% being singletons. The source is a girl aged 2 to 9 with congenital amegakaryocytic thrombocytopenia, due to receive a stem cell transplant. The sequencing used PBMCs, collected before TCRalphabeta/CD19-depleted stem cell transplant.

This chain's CDR3 is CASTGRGIGNQPQHF. CDR3 coding DNA: TGTGCCAGCACGGGTCGAGGGATAGGCAATCAGCCCCAGCATTTT. V usage is TRBV28 and J usage is TRBJ1-5; D is undetermined. CDR1 is MDHEN, CDR2 SYDVKM, per germline. Trimming cost V 7 bases and J 2 bases, with 15 bases left between them. CDR3 length: 15 amino acids.